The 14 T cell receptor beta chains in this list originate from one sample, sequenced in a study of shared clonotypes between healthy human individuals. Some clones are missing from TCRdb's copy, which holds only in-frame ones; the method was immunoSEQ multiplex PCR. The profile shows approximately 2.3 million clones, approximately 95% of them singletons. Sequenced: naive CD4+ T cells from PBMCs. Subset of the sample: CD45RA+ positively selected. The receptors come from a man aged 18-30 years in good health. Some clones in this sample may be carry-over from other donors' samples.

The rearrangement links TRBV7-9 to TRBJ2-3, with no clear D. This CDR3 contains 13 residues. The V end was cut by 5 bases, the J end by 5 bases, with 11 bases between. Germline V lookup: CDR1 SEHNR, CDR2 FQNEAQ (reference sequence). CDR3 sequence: CASSPWAGDTQYF. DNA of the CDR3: TGTGCCAGCAGCCCCTGGGCTGGAGATACGCAGTATTTT.

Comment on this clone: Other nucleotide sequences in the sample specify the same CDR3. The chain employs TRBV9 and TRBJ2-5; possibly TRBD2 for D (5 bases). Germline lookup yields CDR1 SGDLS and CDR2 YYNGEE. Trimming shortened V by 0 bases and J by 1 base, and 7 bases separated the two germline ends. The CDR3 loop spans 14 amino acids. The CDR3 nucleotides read TGTGCCAGCAGCGTAGTAGGGAGCCAAGAGACCCAGTACTTC. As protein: CASSVVGSQETQYF.

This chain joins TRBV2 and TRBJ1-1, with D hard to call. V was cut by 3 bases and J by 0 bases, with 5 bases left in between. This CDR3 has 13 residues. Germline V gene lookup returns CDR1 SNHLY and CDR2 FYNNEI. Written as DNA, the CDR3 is TGTGCCAGCAGTGAGGTTGTGAACACTGAAGCTTTCTTT. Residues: CASSEVVNTEAFF.

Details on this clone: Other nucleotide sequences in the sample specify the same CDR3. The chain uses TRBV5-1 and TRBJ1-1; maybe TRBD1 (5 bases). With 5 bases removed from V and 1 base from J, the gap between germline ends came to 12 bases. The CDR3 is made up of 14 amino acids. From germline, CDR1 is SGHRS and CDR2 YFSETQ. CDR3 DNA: TGCGCCAGCAGTTCGACCGGGGGGAACACTGAAGCTTTCTTT. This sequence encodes CASSSTGGNTEAFF.

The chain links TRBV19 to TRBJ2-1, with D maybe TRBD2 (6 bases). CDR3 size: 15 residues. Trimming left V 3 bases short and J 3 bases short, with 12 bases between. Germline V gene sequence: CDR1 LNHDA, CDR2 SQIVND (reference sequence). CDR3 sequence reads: CASSMRDSFYNEQFF. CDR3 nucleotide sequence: TGTGCCAGTAGTATGCGGGACTCCTTCTACAATGAGCAGTTCTTC.

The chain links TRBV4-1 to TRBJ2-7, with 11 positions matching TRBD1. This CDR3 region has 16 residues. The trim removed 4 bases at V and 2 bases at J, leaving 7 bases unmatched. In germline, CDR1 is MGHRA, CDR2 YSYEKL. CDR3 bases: TGCGCCAGCAGCCTTCAAGCGGGACAGGGGGCCTACGAGCAGTACTTC. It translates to CASSLQAGQGAYEQYF.

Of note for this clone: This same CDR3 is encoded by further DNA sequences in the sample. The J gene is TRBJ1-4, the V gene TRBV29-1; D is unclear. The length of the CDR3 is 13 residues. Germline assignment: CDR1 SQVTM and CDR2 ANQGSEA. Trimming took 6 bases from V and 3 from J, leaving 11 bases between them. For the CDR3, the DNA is TGCAGCGTCCGCGGGCTGGCTAATGAAAAACTGTTTTTT. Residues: CSVRGLANEKLFF.

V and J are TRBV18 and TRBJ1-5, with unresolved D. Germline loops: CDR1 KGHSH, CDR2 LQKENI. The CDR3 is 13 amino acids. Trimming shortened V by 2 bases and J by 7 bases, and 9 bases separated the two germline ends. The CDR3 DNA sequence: TGTGCCAGCTCACCAGCGTCTCGCCAGCCCCAGCATTTT. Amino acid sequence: CASSPASRQPQHF.

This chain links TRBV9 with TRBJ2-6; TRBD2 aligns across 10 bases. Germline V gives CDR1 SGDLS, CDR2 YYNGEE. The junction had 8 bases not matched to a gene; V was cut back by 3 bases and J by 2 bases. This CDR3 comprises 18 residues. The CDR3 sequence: CASSASLAGAAGANVLTF. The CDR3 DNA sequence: TGTGCCAGCAGCGCCTCTCTAGCGGGAGCTGCTGGGGCCAACGTCCTGACTTTC.

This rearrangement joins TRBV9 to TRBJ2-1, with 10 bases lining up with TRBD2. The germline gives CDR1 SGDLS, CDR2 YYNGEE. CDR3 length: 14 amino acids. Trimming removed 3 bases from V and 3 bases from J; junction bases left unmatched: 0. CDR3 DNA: TGTGCCAGCAGCGCTAGCGGGGGCTACAATGAGCAGTTCTTC. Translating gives CASSASGGYNEQFF.

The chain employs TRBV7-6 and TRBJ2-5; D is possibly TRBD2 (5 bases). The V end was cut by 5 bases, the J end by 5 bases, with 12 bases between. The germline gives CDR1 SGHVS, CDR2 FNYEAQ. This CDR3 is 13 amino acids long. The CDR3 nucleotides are TGTGCCAGCAGCCCGCGGGCGTTCGAGACCCAGTACTTC. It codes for CASSPRAFETQYF.

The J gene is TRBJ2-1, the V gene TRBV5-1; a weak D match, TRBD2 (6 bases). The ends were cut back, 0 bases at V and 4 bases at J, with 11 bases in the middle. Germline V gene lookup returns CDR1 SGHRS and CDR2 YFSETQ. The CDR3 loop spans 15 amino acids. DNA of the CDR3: TGCGCCAGCAGCTTGGCCGGGGGTCAATACAATGAGCAGTTCTTC. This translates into CASSLAGGQYNEQFF.

Written as DNA, the CDR3 is TGCGCCAGCAGCGCCCAGGGGTTGGAGGTGAACACTGAAGCTTTCTTT. As protein: CASSAQGLEVNTEAFF. J is TRBJ1-1 and V is TRBV5-1, with D perhaps TRBD1 (6 bases). CDR3 length: 16 amino acids. The germline V and J ends were trimmed by 4 bases and 0 bases, with 16 bases remaining between them. Germline assignment: CDR1 SGHRS and CDR2 YFSETQ.

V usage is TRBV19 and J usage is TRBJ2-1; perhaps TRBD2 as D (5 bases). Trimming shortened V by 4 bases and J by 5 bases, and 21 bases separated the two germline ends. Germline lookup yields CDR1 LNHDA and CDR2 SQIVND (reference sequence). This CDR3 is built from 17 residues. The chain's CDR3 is CASSRTEIGQRNNEQFF. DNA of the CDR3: TGTGCCAGTAGTAGGACTGAAATCGGCCAAAGGAACAATGAGCAGTTCTTC.